This record concerns one T cell receptor beta chain sequence. There is no known antigen for this receptor. No base quality information exists; no much larger clone differs at one position. One collaborating source in Seattle enrolled patients while the patients were actively infected and followed the patients over time throughout the course of disease. Whole blood was collected in K2EDTA tubes by collaborating institutions according to the institutions' own protocols. For TCRbeta analysis, collaborators shipped samples as frozen whole blood, isolated PBMCs, or DNA extracted from either of those sample types. TCRbeta CDR3 regions were amplified from genomic DNA by means of the immunoSEQ Assay, a bias-controlled multiplex PCR. The paper's processing steps were these. The number of nucleated cells in each sample was estimated by amplification of reference gene primers within the assay. To quantify the absolute abundance of each unique TCRbeta CDR3 rearrangement, sequence reads were collapsed and filtered. For each sample, productive Simpson clonality was calculated as the square root of Simpson's diversity index over productive rearrangements. Imported from immuneACCESS, the table was reduced by TCRdb to in-frame sequences with V and J called. These copies leave out some clones; in studies compared against another copy, an unresolved V gene accounts for under half, and the cause of the remainder is not known. That table furnishes V, J and clone size, whereas the DNA furnished D and trimming. The sample table contains around 71,000 clones; only one count was recorded for 65% to 90% of them. Of the sample, approximately 7% falls within the top ten clones.

The data were obtained in a study of blood T cell repertoires in COVID-19 (dated by TCRdb to 2018 to 2020). Concerning the study at large: Samples covering the acute and convalescent phases of COVID-19 were provided by collaborators in the United States, Italy and Spain. The prospective study material was composed of cDNA or gDNA derived from T cells, B-cell-depleted T cells, or PBMCs. The dataset comprised deeply sampled blood TCRbeta repertoires from subjects exposed to, actively infected with, or recovered from COVID-19. The repertoires were released in a freely available public database meant as a resource for research on the immune response to SARS-CoV-2. Samples were obtained from the ongoing ImmuneRACE study (first 160 participants) and from over a thousand subjects provided by 6 global collaborators. Nearly every sample came with metadata listing a de-identified subject ID, COVID-19 status, age in years and sex. Where HLA class I and class II types were available, the types were taken from metadata supplied by the sample provider, not from assay-based typing. Here is what the overall study found, with its caveats: The quantity of clinical and demographic metadata differed by source and by participant and was supplied without curation.

For CDR1 and CDR2, the germline V gene (reference sequence) lists GTSNPN and SVGIG. From cysteine to phenylalanine, the CDR3 is 16 amino acids long. Just CDR3 DNA is preserved here, 48 bases in frame from base 1. V is pared back by 1 base and J by 0 bases, with 13 bases lying between the germline termini. Sequenced input: peripheral blood. The sequence came from a young man with COVID-19, enrolled during active disease. Recombination linked TRBV30 to TRBJ2-1; perhaps TRBD2 is the D gene, with 6 bases matching. The DNA sequence is given as TGTGCCTGGAGTGGGGCGGACTACAACTCCTACAATGAGCAGTTCTTC. This yields the protein CAWSGADYNSYNEQFF.